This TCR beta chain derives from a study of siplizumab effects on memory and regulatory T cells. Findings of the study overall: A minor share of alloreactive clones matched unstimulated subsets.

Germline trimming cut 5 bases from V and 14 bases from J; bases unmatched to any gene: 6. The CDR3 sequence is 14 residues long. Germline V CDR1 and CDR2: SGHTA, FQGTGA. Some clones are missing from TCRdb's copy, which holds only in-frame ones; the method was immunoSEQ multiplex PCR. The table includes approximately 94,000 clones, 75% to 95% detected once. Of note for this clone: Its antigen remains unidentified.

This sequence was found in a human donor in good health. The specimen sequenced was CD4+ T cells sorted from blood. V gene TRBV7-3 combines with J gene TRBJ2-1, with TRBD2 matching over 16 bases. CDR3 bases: TGTGCCAGCAGCCCGGGACTAGCGGGGGGGCCGGAGTTCTTC. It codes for CASSPGLAGGPEFF.